A selection of T cell receptor beta chains follows, all from one sample in a study of blood T cells in healthy people across ages. TCRdb passed the 5' RACE reads through MiXCR, listing each CDR3 protein once. The table has 1.5 million to 2 million distinct CDR3 sequences, about 50% seen once; the top ten hold approximately 2.1%. Sequenced input: blood. The receptor source for this set is a woman in her thirties or forties in good health. Both conserved end residues are part of each CDR3. The D gene is left open where the match is weak. Clone size is given for some rows only: seen once, a few or many times, or a class if the clone is expanded.

>TRBD2|TRBV7-2|.|TRBJ2-7
TGTGCCAGCAGCTCCGGACTAGCGGGTATCGAGCAGTACTTC
CASSSGLAGIEQYF
>TRBD1|TRBV29-1|.|TRBJ2-1
TGCAGCAAGCTACCGGGACAGGGGAACAATGAGCAGTTCTTC
CSKLPGQGNNEQFF
>TRBD1|TRBV7-9|few|TRBJ2-7
TGTGCCAGCAGCCCGTTCGGACAGGGCTACGAGCAGTACTTC
CASSPFGQGYEQYF
>.|TRBV6-4|.|TRBJ1-6
TGTGCCAGCAGAAAAGTGAGCTCCTATAATTCACCCCTCCACTTT
CASRKVSSYNSPLHF
>TRBD2|TRBV11-2|.|TRBJ2-3
TGTGCCAGCAGCTTAGTAATTTCGGCTAGCGGGGGGGCGGATACGCAGTATTTT
CASSLVISASGGADTQYF
>TRBD2|TRBV20-1|.|TRBJ2-1
TGCAGTGCTAGAGCGAGCGGGGGGGCAGATGAGCAGTTCTTC
CSARASGGADEQFF
>.|TRBV5-1|.|TRBJ2-3
TGCGCCAGCAGCTTGGGGGGGACTCCGGTGGATACGCAGTATTTT
CASSLGGTPVDTQYF
>TRBD1|TRBV11-3|.|TRBJ2-1
TGTGCCAGCAGCCCAGATCGGGGACAGGGGATGAATGAGCAGTTCTTC
CASSPDRGQGMNEQFF
>.|TRBV20-1|.|TRBJ1-6
TGCAGTGCTAGTCTCGGGGGCGCGTATTCACCCCTCCACTTT
CSASLGGAYSPLHF
>TRBD1|TRBV28|.|TRBJ2-7
TGTGCCAGCAGTCCGACAGGGGGATCTTCCCACGAGCAGTACTTC
CASSPTGGSSHEQYF
>.|TRBV6-5|few|TRBJ1-2
TGTGCCAGCAGTTCCCCGGACAAGCTCTATGGCTACACCTTC
CASSSPDKLYGYTF
>TRBD2|TRBV7-2|few|TRBJ2-5
TGTGCCAGCAGCTTAACGGGGGGGCGGGAAGAGACCCAGTACTTC
CASSLTGGREETQYF
>.|TRBV19|once|TRBJ2-6
TGTGCCAGTAGATCACGGGGGACTGGGGCCAACGTCCTGACTTTC
CASRSRGTGANVLTF
>TRBD1|TRBV10-3|.|TRBJ2-7
TGTGCCATCAGTCCGGGACAGGGTTTCAACGAGCAGTACTTC
CAISPGQGFNEQYF
>TRBD2|TRBV4-2|.|TRBJ2-3
TGTGCCAGCAGCCAACTTGAGCGGGGGATGAGGGATACGCAGTATTTT
CASSQLERGMRDTQYF
>.|TRBV5-1|.|TRBJ2-3
TGCGCCAGCAGCCTGTCCGGGTGGGGCCGCACAGATACGCAGTATTTT
CASSLSGWGRTDTQYF
>.|TRBV7-2|few|TRBJ2-3
TGTGCCAGCAGCTTAGATGGCCAGGGGCCAGATACGCAGTATTTT
CASSLDGQGPDTQYF
>.|TRBV7-3|once|TRBJ2-1
TGTGCCAGCAGCCCAACCGGGACGGGGAGAGATGAGCAGTTCTTC
CASSPTGTGRDEQFF
>TRBD1|TRBV20-1|.|TRBJ2-4
TGCAGTGCTCCAAGACAGGGGGCTCTCAAAAACATTCAGTACTTC
CSAPRQGALKNIQYF
>TRBD2|TRBV20-1|.|TRBJ2-5
TGCAGTGCTAGAGGGTTGGCTAGCGGGTTCAGCCAGTACTTC
CSARGLASGFSQYF
>.|TRBV6-2/TRBV6-3|.|TRBJ2-1
TGTGCCAGCACCAACGCGGGTTCTGGCGAGCAGTTCTTC
CASTNAGSGEQFF
>.|TRBV5-1|.|TRBJ2-5
TGCGCCAGCAGCTTCCTAAGAGGTAGAGGGACGACCCAGGAGCAGTACTTC
CASSFLRGRGTTQEQYF
>.|TRBV28|.|TRBJ2-1
TGTGCCAGCAAGGCTAGGAATGAGCAGTTCTTC
CASKARNEQFF
>TRBD2|TRBV27|.|TRBJ2-3
TGTGCCAGCAGTCCCCGACTAGCGGGGAGGAATAGCACAGATACGCAGTATTTT
CASSPRLAGRNSTDTQYF
>.|TRBV12-3/TRBV12-4|few|TRBJ1-6
TGTGCCAGCAGCACACCGAATTCACCCCTCCACTTT
CASSTPNSPLHF
>TRBD1|TRBV2|.|TRBJ1-2
TGTGCCAGCAGTGAACGGGGACAGAAGAACTATGGCTACACCTTC
CASSERGQKNYGYTF
>TRBD1|TRBV7-8|.|TRBJ2-1
TGTGCCAGCAGCGTGGGACAGGGGGCGCGGGGTGAGCAGTTCTTC
CASSVGQGARGEQFF
>TRBD1|TRBV6-5|.|TRBJ1-6
TGTGCCAGCAGTTACTCGACGGGACAGGGAGAATCACCCCTCCACTTT
CASSYSTGQGESPLHF
>TRBD2|TRBV9|.|TRBJ2-3
TGTGCCAGCAGCGTCCTGGGGGGGAGTGTAGATACGCAGTATTTT
CASSVLGGSVDTQYF
>TRBD1|TRBV20-1|.|TRBJ1-5
TGCAGTGCTCCCGACAGGGGAGCGCAGCCCCAGCATTTT
CSAPDRGAQPQHF
>TRBD1|TRBV27|few|TRBJ2-7
TGTGCCAGCAGTTTCTCGGGACAGGGGGCCAGGGCCTACGAGCAGTACTTC
CASSFSGQGARAYEQYF
>.|TRBV12-3/TRBV12-4|.|TRBJ2-5
TGTGCCAGCAGCAGACGACGAGGCAAGGAGACCCAGTACTTC
CASSRRRGKETQYF
>.|TRBV4-3|many|TRBJ2-7
TGCGCCAGCAGCCAAGCCCCGGGGGCCTACGAGCAGTACTTC
CASSQAPGAYEQYF
>.|TRBV2|.|TRBJ1-2
TGTGCCAGCAGTGAAGTGGGTCAGGGTGTAGGCTACACCTTC
CASSEVGQGVGYTF
>TRBD2|TRBV20-1|.|TRBJ2-3
TGCAGTGCTACAGCGGGGGGGGTCACAGATACGCAGTATTTT
CSATAGGVTDTQYF
>.|TRBV12-3/TRBV12-4|.|TRBJ2-7
TGTGCCAGCAATTTTGGAGATTCCTACGAGCAGTACTTC
CASNFGDSYEQYF
>.|TRBV7-9|.|TRBJ2-1
TGTGCCAGCGCCCCCTCCTACAATGAGCAGTTCTTC
CASAPSYNEQFF
>TRBD2|TRBV27|few|TRBJ2-3
TGTGCCAGCAGTCCAGCAGCTAGCGGGGGGGCCAGATCTCAGTATTTT
CASSPAASGGARSQYF
>.|TRBV7-9|.|TRBJ2-5
TGTGCCAGCAGCTTAGGACAGAGACTCCCTCAAGAGACCCAGTACTTC
CASSLGQRLPQETQYF
>.|TRBV15|few|TRBJ1-4
TGTGCCACCAGCAGAGATTGGCCAGGGACGACTAATGAAAAACTGTTTTTT
CATSRDWPGTTNEKLFF
>TRBD1|TRBV28|.|TRBJ1-2
TGTGCCAGCAGTTCTCCGACAGGGAAGGTTCTTATCTATGGCTACACCTTC
CASSSPTGKVLIYGYTF
>.|TRBV12-5|.|TRBJ2-3
TGTGCTAGTGGTTGGGGGGGGCGAGGGTCAGATACGCAGTATTTT
CASGWGGRGSDTQYF
>.|TRBV28|.|TRBJ1-4
TGTGCCAGCAGTCAAACCCCTAATGAAAAACTGTTTTTT
CASSQTPNEKLFF
>TRBD1|TRBV4-3|.|TRBJ2-2
TGCGCCAGCAGCCAAGATAGACGACAGGGACGAACCGGGGAGCTGTTTTTT
CASSQDRRQGRTGELFF
>.|TRBV20-1|.|TRBJ2-5
TGCAGTGCTGGTGGCGATCAAGAGACCCAGTACTTC
CSAGGDQETQYF
>.|TRBV18|.|TRBJ2-7
TGTGCCAGCTCACGGGGACGGGAAGAAGCCTACGAGCAGTACTTC
CASSRGREEAYEQYF
>TRBD2|TRBV28|once|TRBJ2-5
TGTGCCCGCAACCTTGGGGGACTAGCGGGGAGAGAGACCCAGTACTTC
CARNLGGLAGRETQYF
>TRBD2|TRBV20-1|once|TRBJ2-1
TGCAGTGCTAGTCTACTAGGTAGGACTAGCGGGTTCAGAAATGAGCAGTTCTTC
CSASLLGRTSGFRNEQFF